The entry below gives a single TCR beta chain sequence along with its context. Its antigen specificity is not known. No base quality values were provided; no much bigger clone lies one nucleotide off. This entry is derived from a study of PD-L1 blockade in urothelial cancer (dated by TCRdb to the late 2010s). General notes on the study: Every patient began therapy in 2014 and was given atezolizumab 1,200 mg intravenously every 3 weeks. A median of about 150,000 T cells and tens of thousands of unique TCRs was obtained from blood samples, and a median clonality of approximately 0.08 was observed. Pretreatment tumor samples and matched peripheral blood, collected serially before and after atezolizumab treatment, underwent TCR sequencing. Durable clinical benefit was achieved by nine patients but not by the remaining 20. Around 29 patients had pretreatment blood TCR-seq, roughly 25 had at least one posttreatment blood collection, and roughly 25 had tumor TCR-seq. About 85% of the roughly 29 patients were identified as males with urothelial cancer of bladder origin, and a prior smoking history was reported by 18 of 29 patients. An ECOG performance status of 0 or 1 was recorded for the patients, and 0 to 3 prior chemotherapy regimens had been received by the patients. The study, an exploratory multi-omic analysis, examined somatic, immune and clinical correlates of response to PD-L1 blockade with atezolizumab in urothelial cancer. Progression-free survival longer than 6 months counted as durable clinical benefit, and TCR features were additionally tested against both progression-free and overall survival. Blood samples were analyzed at 3 weeks after treatment start (second dose) and at 6 weeks after treatment start. In the same patients, whole exome sequencing and RNA sequencing of pretreatment tumors were performed in addition to TCR sequencing. General study outcomes and caveats: Patients with durable benefit showed greater expansion of tumor-associated TCR clones in peripheral blood 3 weeks after starting treatment (n ≈ 21, p = 0.022). Small sample size (n ≈ 29) and many exploratory analyses mean the results are intended to be hypothesis-generating. A pretreatment peripheral blood TCR clonality below the median was linked to improved progression-free and overall survival.

Each PCR received spiked-in synthetic TCR analog templates so that absolute template abundance could be estimated from read counts. TCRbeta CDR3 regions were amplified from genomic DNA with bias-controlled V and J gene primers using the immunoSEQ assay. Sequencing of rearranged TCRbeta segments was performed at approximately 20X coverage. From the authors' description of their analysis: Clustering was used to correct sequencing errors, and CDR3s were annotated against IMGT to assign V, D and J genes. Only productive TCRbeta rearrangements were used in downstream analyses, excluding out-of-frame or stop-codon sequences. Clonality was calculated as one minus the Shannon entropy normalized by the log of the number of unique productive sequences. Fisher's exact test with Benjamini-Hochberg correction, using a cutoff of adjusted p below 0.01, was how clones that differed between time points or between blood and tumor were identified. Imported from immuneACCESS, the table was reduced by TCRdb to in-frame sequences with V and J called. These copies leave out some clones; in studies compared against another copy, an unresolved V gene accounts for under half, and the cause of the remainder is not known. V, J and clone size reflect that table, while D and trimming were determined from the DNA. The sample table records about 52,000 clones; 84% of these occur just once. 5% to 6% of the sample belongs to the ten largest clones.

A cohort of about 30 patients with locally advanced or metastatic urothelial carcinoma, treated at Memorial Sloan Kettering on a trial protocol, was included. Peripheral blood mononuclear cells were collected pretreatment and during treatment, with between 1 and 8 total time points per patient. The Qiagen DNeasy Blood extraction kit was used to purify genomic DNA from total PBMCs and tumor samples. PBMCs were collected pretreatment and during treatment, and were isolated and stored as previously described. The CDR3 has 13 amino acids, counting the end cysteine and phenylalanine. CDR3 DNA only is kept here, 39 bases in frame from base 1. The CDR1 and CDR2 encoded by the germline V gene are SGHNT and YENEEA. The germline V and J ends show losses of 5 bases and 6 bases respectively, and no gene match explains 4 bases of the junction.

The clonotype was recovered from a man between 40 and 49 years old with urothelial cancer. The chain is encoded by TRBV11-3 joined to TRBJ1-2, with TRBD1 matching 9 junction bases. This sample comprised PBMCs, obtained around atezolizumab (anti-PD-L1) treatment. The nucleotides read TGTGCCAGCAGCCTCCGGACAGGGGATGGCTACACCTTC. Its translation is CASSLRTGDGYTF.